Below, 4 T cell receptor beta chains from the same sample are listed, as sequenced in a study of blood T cell repertoires in COVID-19. Clones were read by immunoSEQ multiplex PCR, and TCRdb kept only the in-frame ones, dropping some. The data hold some 320,000 clones, with around 90% observed a single time. Sequenced material: PBMCs or T cells enriched from blood (not recorded which). The receptor source for this set is a man between 60 and 70 years old who had recovered from COVID-19.

This sequence joins TRBV4-2 and TRBJ1-1; 8 bases agree with TRBD1. This CDR3 is built from 15 residues. The germline V gene has CDR1 LGHNA and CDR2 YNFKEQ. After removal of 1 base from V and 2 bases from J, the junction contained 3 bases not matched to a gene. The CDR3 region is CASSQVGQGNTEAFF. CDR3 coding DNA: TGTGCCAGCAGCCAAGTAGGACAGGGAAACACTGAAGCTTTCTTT.

The V and J genes are TRBV24-1 and TRBJ1-5; maybe TRBD1 (6 bases). This CDR3 has 11 amino acids. Trimming stripped 9 bases from V and 15 bases from J, with 17 bases between. CDR1 and CDR2 from the germline V gene are KGHDR and SFDVKD. CDR3 DNA sequence: TGTGCCACCCTAAGGGGGAGCGGGGGGCATTTT. Translation: CATLRGSGGHF.

The chain employs TRBV11-3 and TRBJ1-1; unclear D gene. The CDR3 consists of 14 residues. Germline V gene data show CDR1 as SGHNT and CDR2 as YENEEA. Trimming pared 4 bases from V and 2 bases from J, leaving 11 bases between. CDR3 residues: CASSSWRRNTEAFF. The CDR3 DNA reads TGTGCCAGCAGCTCTTGGCGGAGAAACACTGAAGCTTTCTTT.

V and J are TRBV15 and TRBJ2-7; TRBD1 aligns across 8 bases. Germline V gives CDR1 LNHNV, CDR2 YYDKDF (reference sequence). The CDR3 extends over 16 amino acids. V gave up 1 base and J gave up 2 bases; unmatched junction bases: 7. In DNA, the CDR3 is TGTGCCACCAGCAGAGCTTCGACAGGGGATCCCTACGAGCAGTACTTC. Translated, it gives CATSRASTGDPYEQYF.